This TCR beta chain stems from a study of blood T cell repertoires in COVID-19. As for the study in general: Specimens from acute and convalescent COVID-19 originated in the United States, Italy and Spain. The cDNA or gDNA used as material had been derived from T cells, B-cell-depleted T cells, or PBMCs.

Per the authors' pipeline: Estimates of nucleated cell counts were drawn from the amplification of reference gene primers. Assay used: immunoSEQ multiplex PCR; TCRdb lists only in-frame clones, some missing. That table supplies the V and J calls and clone size; D and trimming were determined from the DNA. The sample shows 180,000 or so clones, approximately 85% of them seen only once. The CDR3 length is 15 residues. CDR1 and CDR2 (germline): SNHLY, FYNNEI. With V trimmed by 6 bases and J by 12 bases, 16 bases remained unmatched. Sequencing input: peripheral blood. V gene TRBV2 combines with J gene TRBJ1-4; 7 nucleotides align to TRBD1. This receptor was taken from a human donor with active or convalescent COVID-19. The donor label of this sample is uncertain. CDR3 sequence: CASRRMTGTIGELFF. The DNA for the CDR3 is TGTGCCAGCAGGAGAATGACAGGGACCATAGGGGAACTGTTTTTT.